Listed here are 28 T cell receptor beta chains from one sample, sequenced in a study of blood T cell repertoires in COVID-19. Assay used: immunoSEQ multiplex PCR; TCRdb lists only in-frame clones, some missing. The sample holds roughly 110,000 clones; about four fifths are singletons and the top ten take about 4.3%. The sample consisted of peripheral blood. These receptors all stem from a man aged 65-85 years with acute or convalescent COVID-19.

The chain joins TRBV5-1 to TRBJ2-1, with a tentative D call TRBD1 (6 bases). The CDR3 contains 16 residues. Germline V CDR1 and CDR2: SGHRS, YFSETQ. The V end lost 4 bases, the J end lost 6 bases, and 20 bases lay between the germline ends. CDR3: CASSLGVATGSNEQFF. CDR3 in DNA: TGCGCCAGCAGCCTGGGGGTGGCGACAGGATCCAATGAGCAGTTCTTC. Full variable domain (outside the CDR3, taken from reference TRBV5-1 and TRBJ2-1): KAGVTQTPRYLIKTRGQQVTLSCSPISGHRSVSWYQQTPGQGLQFLFEYFSETQRNKGNFPGRFSGRQFSNSRSEMNVSTLELGDSALYLCASSLGVATGSNEQFFGPGTRLTVL.

This chain links TRBV6-1 with TRBJ2-3, with D perhaps TRBD2 (6 bases). V lost 0 bases to trimming and J lost 6 bases, with 16 bases between them. Germline V gene data show CDR1 as MNHNS and CDR2 as SASEGT. This CDR3 is 16 amino acids long. In nucleotides, the CDR3 is TGTGCCAGCAGTGAAGCGCAGGAGGCAGGGAGGGATACGCAGTATTTT. Amino acid sequence: CASSEAQEAGRDTQYF.

This clone was picked up a small number of times. This sequence joins TRBV5-1 and TRBJ2-1; 11 bases agree with TRBD2. This CDR3 has 16 amino acids. V trimming: 3 bases; J trimming: 5 bases; junction bases outside the gene matches: 7. The germline CDR1 and CDR2 sequences are SGHRS and YFSETQ. In DNA, the CDR3 is TGCGCCAGCAGCTCGGGTGGACTAGCGGGCAACAATGAGCAGTTCTTC. It codes for CASSSGGLAGNNEQFF. Together with reference TRBV5-1 and TRBJ2-1, the CDR3 gives the full variable domain: KAGVTQTPRYLIKTRGQQVTLSCSPISGHRSVSWYQQTPGQGLQFLFEYFSETQRNKGNFPGRFSGRQFSNSRSEMNVSTLELGDSALYLCASSSGGLAGNNEQFFGPGTRLTVL.

This clone was detected only a few times. The chain has TRBV5-5 and TRBJ2-1, with TRBD1 matching 8 bases. Trimming cost V 0 bases and J 2 bases; bases outside gene matches: 7. Germline values: CDR1 SGHKS, CDR2 YYEKEE (reference sequence). The CDR3 is 17 residues long. CDR3 in amino acids: CASSLVVDRGTYNEQFF. Here the CDR3 DNA reads TGTGCCAGCAGCTTGGTGGTCGACAGGGGAACCTACAATGAGCAGTTCTTC.

The chain couples TRBV24-1 to TRBJ2-1; TRBD1 matches 7 bases. The CDR3 totals 14 residues. The J segment lost 2 bases and the V segment lost 9 bases, leaving 6 bases of the junction unmatched. Germline V gene data show CDR1 as KGHDR and CDR2 as SFDVKD. The DNA for the CDR3 is TGTGCCACCGGCTCGGGACAGCCCTACAATGAGCAGTTCTTC. Residues: CATGSGQPYNEQFF.

In regard to this clone: Germline is not matched at one junction end, which may reflect a read error. The V gene is TRBV11-2, the J gene TRBJ2-3; D assignment may be TRBD1 or TRBD2 (6 bases each). CDR3 size: 15 residues. The germline gives CDR1 SGHAT, CDR2 FQNNGV. CDR3: CASSLEGDSTDTQYF. DNA of the CDR3: TGTGCCAGCAGCCTAGAGGGGGACTCCACAGATACGCAGTATTTT. The entire variable domain, with the rest obtained from reference TRBV11-2 and TRBJ2-3, is as follows: EAGVAQSPRYKIIEKRQSVAFWCNPISGHATLYWYQQILGQGPKLLIQFQNNGVVDDSQLPKDRFSAERLKGVDSTLKIQPAKLEDSAVYLCASSLEGDSTDTQYFGPGTRLTVL.

V and J are TRBV10-2 and TRBJ1-1; D gene uncertain. This CDR3 region has 14 residues. Germline-derived CDR1 and CDR2 are WSHSY and SAAADI. V was pared by 0 bases and J by 5 bases, with 10 bases between. The CDR3 sequence is CASSESIRRTEAFF. CDR3 sequence (DNA): TGCGCCAGCAGTGAGTCGATCAGGAGGACTGAAGCTTTCTTT.

The V gene is TRBV3-1 (or the pseudogene TRBV3-2), the J gene TRBJ2-5, with 10 positions matching TRBD2. Germline CDR1 reads LGHDT; CDR2 reads YNNKEL (reference sequence). The CDR3 extends over 17 amino acids. The V segment lost 3 bases and the J segment 1 base; nucleotides outside the gene matches: 8. The CDR3 reads CASSQGEAGGRQETQYF. For the CDR3, the DNA is TGTGCCAGCAGCCAGGGAGAAGCGGGGGGGCGCCAAGAGACCCAGTACTTC.

V and J are TRBV9 and TRBJ1-5; 7 bases are shared with TRBD1. This CDR3 has 15 amino acids. The germline gives CDR1 SGDLS, CDR2 YYNGEE. The V gene end was trimmed by 3 bases and the J gene end by 4 bases; junction bases not matched to a gene: 7. CDR3 loop: CASSETPGGNQPQHF. CDR3 coding DNA: TGTGCCAGCAGCGAAACTCCAGGGGGAAATCAGCCCCAGCATTTT.

This clone was counted at least ten times. For the CDR3, the DNA is TGTGCCAGCTCATTGGGGGGGCCCCCTTACAATGAGCAGTTCTTC. Translating gives CASSLGGPPYNEQFF. The chain joins TRBV18 to TRBJ2-1; TRBD2 might be the D (7 bases). V dropped 5 bases and J dropped 4 bases, with 15 bases sitting between them. This CDR3 has 15 amino acids. CDR1 is KGHSH and CDR2 is LQKENI in the germline V gene.

This chain connects TRBV19 to TRBJ2-7; TRBD1 aligns across 9 bases. Looked up from germline, CDR1 is LNHDA and CDR2 is SQIVND (reference sequence). V shed 3 bases, J shed 4 bases, and the junction held 4 bases outside the gene matches. The CDR3 consists of 14 residues. This chain's CDR3 is CASSIQTGGYEQYF. The DNA for the CDR3 is TGTGCCAGTAGTATCCAGACAGGGGGATACGAGCAGTACTTC.

V and J are TRBV28 and TRBJ2-5, with 8 bases fitting TRBD2. Unmatched junction bases numbered 14, after V lost 4 bases and J lost 4 bases. CDR1 is MDHEN and CDR2 is SYDVKM in the germline V gene. CDR3 length: 17 residues. The CDR3 loop reads CASSYRPLAAGGETQYF. The CDR3 DNA is TGTGCCAGCAGTTACCGTCCATTAGCGGCGGGAGGAGAGACCCAGTACTTC.

The CDR3 region is CASSPGAENTEAFF. The CDR3 DNA reads TGTGCCAGCTCACCTGGAGCAGAGAACACTGAAGCTTTCTTT. V gene TRBV18 combines with J gene TRBJ1-1; D call uncertain. V shed 3 bases and J shed 1 base, with 9 bases lying between them. The germline V gene encodes CDR1 KGHSH and CDR2 LQKENI. The CDR3 is made up of 14 amino acids.

The rearrangement joins TRBV19 to TRBJ2-3; D perhaps matches TRBD2 (6 bases). This CDR3 contains 15 residues. Trimming pared 2 bases from V and 4 bases from J, leaving 13 bases between. CDR1 is LNHDA, CDR2 SQIVND, per germline (reference sequence). The CDR3 region is CASSITAGRPDTQYF. DNA for the CDR3: TGTGCCAGTAGTATAACGGCGGGGCGCCCAGATACGCAGTATTTT.

The gene calls are TRBV6-5 and TRBJ1-1, with D possibly being TRBD1 (6 bases). V shed 2 bases and J shed 6 bases, with 13 bases lying between them. The CDR3 runs to 14 residues. Germline lookup yields CDR1 MNHEY and CDR2 SVGAGI. The CDR3 is CASSYATGMAEAFF. In nucleotides, the CDR3 is TGTGCCAGCAGTTACGCGACAGGTATGGCTGAAGCTTTCTTT.

This clone was detected many times. The chain combines TRBV29-1 with TRBJ1-2; TRBD1 matches 7 bases. The junction had 8 bases not matched to a gene; V was cut back by 6 bases and J by 7 bases. CDR3 length: 12 residues. Germline CDR1 reads SQVTM; CDR2 reads ANQGSEA. The CDR3 is CSVGDSVGGYTF. The CDR3 DNA reads TGCAGCGTAGGGGACAGCGTAGGTGGCTACACCTTC.

This chain uses TRBV28 with TRBJ1-5; D is possibly TRBD1 (5 bases). The CDR3 totals 15 residues. V lost 3 bases to trimming and J lost 0 bases, with 9 bases between them. Germline lookup yields CDR1 MDHEN and CDR2 SYDVKM. This chain's CDR3 is CASSLGGYSNQPQHF. CDR3 DNA: TGTGCCAGCAGTTTGGGGGGGTATAGCAATCAGCCCCAGCATTTT.

The chain combines TRBV11-2 with TRBJ2-7; 8 bases are a match to TRBD1. V lost 2 bases, J lost 6 bases, and 3 bases stayed unmatched. Germline-derived CDR1 and CDR2 are SGHAT and FQNNGV. The CDR3 loop spans 13 amino acids. CDR3 loop: CASSLLQGAEQYF. In DNA form, the CDR3 reads TGTGCCAGCAGCTTACTCCAGGGGGCCGAGCAGTACTTC.

This clone was picked up one time. This sequence joins TRBV7-9 and TRBJ2-1, with D perhaps TRBD2 (6 bases). V lost 7 bases and J lost 2, with 15 bases in between. The CDR3 is made up of 15 amino acids. Germline V gives CDR1 SEHNR, CDR2 FQNEAQ (reference sequence). The CDR3 loop reads CASTLGGGPYNEQFF. CDR3 coding DNA: TGTGCCAGCACCTTGGGGGGAGGCCCCTACAATGAGCAGTTCTTC. Together with reference TRBV7-9 and TRBJ2-1, the CDR3 gives the full variable domain: DTGVSQNPRHKITKRGQNVTFRCDPISEHNRLYWYRQTLGQGPEFLTYFQNEAQLEKSRLLSDRFSAERPKGSFSTLEIQRTEQGDSAMYLCASTLGGGPYNEQFFGPGTRLTVL.

This rearrangement joins TRBV21-1 to TRBJ1-2; TRBD1 was called by the table and not checked on the DNA. TRBV21-1 counts as a pseudogene. The CDR3 totals 16 residues. CDR3 in amino acids: CASSKGTQGFHYGYTF. In DNA form, the CDR3 reads TGTGCCAGCAGCAAAGGTACACAGGGTTTTCACTATGGCTACACCTTC.

The chain uses TRBV7-9 and TRBJ1-1; D gene ambiguous. Germline V gene lookup returns CDR1 SEHNR and CDR2 FQNEAQ (reference sequence). V was clipped by 3 bases and J by 5 bases, with 16 bases between them. The CDR3 spans 15 residues. In DNA, the CDR3 is TGTGCCAGCAGCTTCGGGGTGGGGAGGAGAACTGAAGCTTTCTTT. It codes for CASSFGVGRRTEAFF.

This clone was found a few times. The genes are TRBV3-1 (or the pseudogene TRBV3-2) and TRBJ2-3; maybe TRBD2 (6 bases). Germline V gene lookup returns CDR1 LGHDT and CDR2 YNNKEL (reference sequence). This CDR3 has 15 amino acids. V was trimmed by 4 bases and J by 1 base, leaving 12 bases between them. The CDR3 is CASSRNSGGTDTQYF. The CDR3 bases are TGTGCCAGCAGCCGCAATAGCGGCGGCACAGATACGCAGTATTTT.

This chain uses TRBV5-1 with TRBJ2-5; TRBD2 matches 12 bases. CDR3 length: 16 amino acids. The ends lost 4 bases at V and 5 bases at J; junction bases unmatched: 9. In germline, CDR1 is SGHRS, CDR2 YFSETQ. The CDR3 region is CASSLGTSGSRETQYF. For the CDR3, the DNA is TGCGCCAGCAGCCTGGGGACTAGCGGGTCTAGGGAGACCCAGTACTTC.

This CDR3 is CASSAQANTGELFF. Written as DNA, the CDR3 is TGCGCCAGCAGCGCCCAGGCGAACACCGGGGAGCTGTTTTTT. J is TRBJ2-2 and V is TRBV5-1; D gene ambiguous. CDR1 SGHRS and CDR2 YFSETQ come from the germline V gene. The CDR3 runs to 14 residues. Trimming took 4 bases from V and 0 from J, leaving 7 bases between them.

The genes are TRBV3-1 (or the pseudogene TRBV3-2) and TRBJ1-5; perhaps TRBD1 as D (5 bases). From germline, CDR1 is LGHDT and CDR2 YNNKEL (reference sequence). Trimming left V 0 bases short and J 6 bases short, with 12 bases between. CDR3 length: 15 amino acids. The CDR3 DNA reads TGTGCCAGCAGCCAAGATATGGGGGAGGTTCAGCCCCAGCATTTT. Translation gives CASSQDMGEVQPQHF.

The genes are TRBV7-2 and TRBJ2-1; 8 bases align to TRBD1. The V gene's germline CDR1 is SGHTA and CDR2 FQGNSA. The CDR3 totals 15 residues. J gave up 3 bases and V 3 bases, and 4 bases lay outside the gene matches. The CDR3 loop reads CASSFQGAVYNEQFF. The CDR3 nucleotides read TGTGCCAGCAGCTTCCAGGGGGCGGTCTACAATGAGCAGTTCTTC. The variable domain in full, with the rest retrieved from reference TRBV7-2 and TRBJ2-1, is GAGVSQSPSNKVTEKGKDVELRCDPISGHTALYWYRQSLGQGLEFLIYFQGNSAPDKSGLPSDRFSAERTGGSVSTLTIQRTQQEDSAVYLCASSFQGAVYNEQFFGPGTRLTVL.

This clone was seen a handful of times. J is TRBJ2-3 and V is TRBV7-9; maybe TRBD2 (6 bases). V was shortened by 2 bases and J by 4 bases, with 7 bases between the two germline ends. CDR3 length: 13 residues. Per germline, CDR1 SEHNR and CDR2 FQNEAQ (reference sequence). CDR3 sequence reads: CASSLIAADTQYF. The CDR3 region has the DNA TGTGCCAGCAGCTTAATAGCGGCAGATACGCAGTATTTT.

V gene TRBV5-1 combines with J gene TRBJ2-3, with D unclear. Trimming took off 2 bases at V and 2 bases at J, with 12 bases between the two ends. Germline CDR1 and CDR2: SGHRS and YFSETQ. The CDR3 sequence is 15 residues long. The CDR3: CASSFTDSSTDTQYF. The CDR3 DNA reads as TGCGCCAGCAGCTTCACAGATTCATCCACAGATACGCAGTATTTT.